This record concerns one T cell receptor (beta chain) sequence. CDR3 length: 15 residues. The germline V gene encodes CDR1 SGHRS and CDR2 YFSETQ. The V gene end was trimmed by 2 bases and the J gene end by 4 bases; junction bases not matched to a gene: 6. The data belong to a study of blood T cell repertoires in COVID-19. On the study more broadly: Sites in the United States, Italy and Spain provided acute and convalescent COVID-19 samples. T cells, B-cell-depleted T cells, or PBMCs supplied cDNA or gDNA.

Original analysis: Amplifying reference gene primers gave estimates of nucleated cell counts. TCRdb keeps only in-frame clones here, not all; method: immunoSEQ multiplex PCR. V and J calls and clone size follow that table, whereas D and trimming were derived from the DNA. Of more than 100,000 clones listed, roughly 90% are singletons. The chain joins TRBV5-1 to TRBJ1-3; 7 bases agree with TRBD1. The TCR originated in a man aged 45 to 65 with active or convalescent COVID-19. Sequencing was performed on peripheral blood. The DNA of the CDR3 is TGCGCCAGCAGCTTCAGTACAGGGGAAGGAAACACCATATATTTT. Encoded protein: CASSFSTGEGNTIYF.